These T cell receptor beta chains were read from a single sample in a study of blood T cells in healthy people across ages. One entry per CDR3 protein results from TCRdb running MiXCR on the 5' RACE reads. This table holds about 1.6 million distinct CDR3 sequences, 30% to 40% found once. Sequences were obtained from blood. Receptors originate from a woman aged 30 to 39 in good health. Both conserved end residues are part of each CDR3. Fields, in order: V gene, D gene, J gene, clone size, CDR3 length, CDR3 DNA, CDR3 protein. D genes are given only for firm matches. Rows may omit the clone size; those that give it use once, few, many or a size class.

>TRBV9|NA|TRBJ2-1|NA|16
TGTGCCAGCAGCCCTCGGTTTAGCGGCTCCTACAATGAGCAGTTCTTC
CASSPRFSGSYNEQFF
>TRBV7-3|NA|TRBJ2-7|NA|15
TGTGCCAGCAGCTCGACTCCTAACCTCCCCTACGAGCAGTACTTC
CASSSTPNLPYEQYF
>TRBV6-2/TRBV6-3|NA|TRBJ2-6|NA|16
TGTGCCAGCAGTTACTCGGCAGGGGAATTTGTCCACGTCCTGACTTTC
CASSYSAGEFVHVLTF
>TRBV3-1|NA|TRBJ1-2|NA|15
TGTGCCAGCAGACCGGGCCTTGGGGGGAACTATGGCTACACCTTC
CASRPGLGGNYGYTF
>TRBV19|TRBD2|TRBJ2-1|NA|15
TGTGCCAGTAGTGGGACCGGCGGGAGTGGAAATGAGCAGTTCTTC
CASSGTGGSGNEQFF
>TRBV20-1|NA|TRBJ1-5|NA|16
TGCAGTGCTAGCGGTCAGATAATAAATAGCAATCAGCCCCAGCATTTT
CSASGQIINSNQPQHF
>TRBV5-1|NA|TRBJ2-1|NA|15
TGCGCCAGCAGCTGGGTGACAAGGGTAGGCAATGAGCAGTTCTTC
CASSWVTRVGNEQFF
>TRBV5-4|NA|TRBJ1-1|few|15
TGTGCCAGCAGCTTGGGTGCAGGGCGGGACACTGAAGCTTTCTTT
CASSLGAGRDTEAFF
>TRBV7-6|NA|TRBJ2-1|NA|13
TGCGCCAGCAGCTTAGTCCCCCCTAATGAGCAGTTCTTC
CASSLVPPNEQFF
>TRBV15|NA|TRBJ2-7|NA|13
TGTGCCACCTCCTTCCCGGAGGGGTACGAGCAGTACTTC
CATSFPEGYEQYF
>TRBV7-6|NA|TRBJ2-3|NA|15
TGTGCCAGCAGCCCTTGGACAACTAGCACAGATACGCAGTATTTT
CASSPWTTSTDTQYF
>TRBV10-3|NA|TRBJ2-7|NA|11
TGTGCCATGAGCAGAGGCGACGAGCAGTACTTC
CAMSRGDEQYF
>TRBV20-1|TRBD2|TRBJ2-7|NA|15
TGCAGTGCTAGAGGTAGTTTAGCGGGAGACTACGAGCAGTACTTC
CSARGSLAGDYEQYF
>TRBV4-1|TRBD1|TRBJ2-1|many|16
TGCGCCAGCAGCCAACCCCCTCGGGACAGGGGAAAGGAGCAGTTCTTC
CASSQPPRDRGKEQFF
>TRBV15|NA|TRBJ1-2|NA|14
TGTGCCACCAGCAGCTCTCAGGGGCGAAATGGCTACACCTTC
CATSSSQGRNGYTF